This T cell receptor (beta chain) was sequenced in a study of long-term antiretroviral therapy in people with HIV. Study context: Some samples came about a decade before the 2015 immediate-ART recommendation, and these were the earliest. Study-level findings and limits: Diversity rose after ART but stayed below transplant donor controls. Before ART, certain clones expanded, and these dominated the repertoire at all time points. No data were available on ART adherence, viral resistance or therapy changes.

They ran version v3.0 of the immunoSEQ assay at survey level. The data were produced by immunoSEQ multiplex PCR, yet TCRdb's version contains in-frame clones alone and is incomplete. The sample has approximately 20,000 clones, less than 85% seen once. Note on this clone: Its target is not known.

Germline CDR1 is SGHRS and CDR2 is YFSETQ. This CDR3 has 15 amino acids. Trimming took off 3 bases at V and 4 bases at J, with 16 bases between the two ends. This specimen was unsorted PBMCs, taken 0.9 years after starting antiretroviral therapy. The TCR comes from a man younger than 30 with HIV. The chain links TRBV5-1 to TRBJ1-2; a possible D gene is TRBD1 (6 bases). CDR3 amino acids: CASSSLGGGSYGYTF. The DNA of the CDR3 is TGCGCCAGCAGCTCACTTGGGGGGGGCAGCTATGGCTACACCTTC. Full variable domain (outside the CDR3, taken from reference TRBV5-1 and TRBJ1-2): KAGVTQTPRYLIKTRGQQVTLSCSPISGHRSVSWYQQTPGQGLQFLFEYFSETQRNKGNFPGRFSGRQFSNSRSEMNVSTLELGDSALYLCASSSLGGGSYGYTFGSGTRLTVV.